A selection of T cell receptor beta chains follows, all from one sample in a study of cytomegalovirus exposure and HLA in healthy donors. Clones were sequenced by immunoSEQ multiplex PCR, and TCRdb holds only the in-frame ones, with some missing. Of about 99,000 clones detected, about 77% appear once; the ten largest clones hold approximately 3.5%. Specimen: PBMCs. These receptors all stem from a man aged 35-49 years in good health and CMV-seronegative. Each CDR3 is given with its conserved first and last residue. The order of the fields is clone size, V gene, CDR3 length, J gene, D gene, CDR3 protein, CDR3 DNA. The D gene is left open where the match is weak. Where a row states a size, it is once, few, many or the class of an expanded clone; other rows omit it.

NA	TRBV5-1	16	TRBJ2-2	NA	CASSLAGTPNTGELFF	TGCGCCAGCAGCTTGGCCGGGACACCGAACACCGGGGAGCTGTTTTTT
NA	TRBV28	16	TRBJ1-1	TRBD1	CASSSRKQGARTEAFF	TGTGCCAGCAGCTCCCGAAAACAGGGGGCGCGTACTGAAGCTTTCTTT
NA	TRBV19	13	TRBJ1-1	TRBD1	CASRFRDSTEAFF	TGTGCCAGTCGATTCCGGGACAGCACTGAAGCTTTCTTT
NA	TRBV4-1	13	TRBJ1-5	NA	CASSLERDQPQHF	TGCGCCAGCAGCCTCGAGCGTGATCAGCCCCAGCATTTT
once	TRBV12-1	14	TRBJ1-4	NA	CASSFRQDRQKLFF	TGTGCCAGCAGCTTTCGACAGGATCGACAAAAACTGTTTTTT
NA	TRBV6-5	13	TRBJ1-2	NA	CASSYSLGGGYTF	TGTGCCAGCAGTTACTCACTCGGCGGTGGCTACACCTTC
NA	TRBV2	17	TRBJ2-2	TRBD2	CASSVASGGSNTGELFF	TGTGCCAGCAGTGTAGCTAGCGGGGGGTCGAACACCGGGGAGCTGTTTTTT
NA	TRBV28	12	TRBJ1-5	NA	CASNLAGPPQHF	TGTGCCAGCAACCTCGCGGGACCCCCCCAGCATTTT
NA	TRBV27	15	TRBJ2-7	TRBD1	CASSPTGTGFYEQYF	TGTGCCAGCAGCCCAACCGGGACAGGGTTCTACGAGCAGTACTTC
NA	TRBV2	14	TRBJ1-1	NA	CASNDQGFITEAFF	TGTGCCAGCAATGATCAGGGTTTTATCACTGAAGCTTTCTTT
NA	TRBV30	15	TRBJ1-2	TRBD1	CACPDRGIANYGYTF	TGTGCCTGCCCTGACAGGGGAATAGCTAACTATGGCTACACCTTC
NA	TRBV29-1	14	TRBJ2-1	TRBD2	CSVASGGYYNEQFF	TGCAGCGTTGCGTCGGGAGGGTATTACAATGAGCAGTTCTTC
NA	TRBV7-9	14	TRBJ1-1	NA	CASSLQGMNTEAFF	TGTGCCAGCAGCTTACAGGGGATGAACACTGAAGCTTTCTTT
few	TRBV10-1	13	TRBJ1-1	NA	CASTGHLNTEAFF	TGCGCCAGCACCGGACATCTGAACACTGAAGCTTTCTTT
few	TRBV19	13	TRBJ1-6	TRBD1	CATQGTGDSPLHF	TGTGCCACCCAAGGGACAGGGGATTCACCCCTCCACTTT
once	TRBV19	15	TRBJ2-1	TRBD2	CASSNSGGAGYEQFF	TGTGCCAGTTCAAATAGCGGGGGGGCCGGTTATGAGCAGTTCTTC
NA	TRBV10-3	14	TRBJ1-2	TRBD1	CAISESGTGYGYTF	TGTGCCATCAGTGAGTCAGGGACAGGCTATGGCTACACCTTC
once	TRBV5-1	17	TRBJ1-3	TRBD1	CASTETGTGLAGNTIYF	TGCGCCAGCACCGAGACCGGGACAGGGTTGGCTGGAAACACCATATATTTT
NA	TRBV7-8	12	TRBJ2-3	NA	CASSLPADTQYF	TGTGCCAGCAGCTTACCGGCAGATACGCAGTATTTT
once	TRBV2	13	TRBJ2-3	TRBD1	CASSGQSTDTQYF	TGTGCCAGCTCGGGACAGAGCACAGATACGCAGTATTTT
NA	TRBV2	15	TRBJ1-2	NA	CASSVSLEPLYGYTF	TGTGCCAGCAGTGTGTCGCTGGAGCCCCTCTATGGCTACACCTTC
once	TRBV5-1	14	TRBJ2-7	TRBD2	CASSLAGGPYEQYF	TGCGCCAGCAGCCTAGCGGGGGGGCCATACGAGCAGTACTTC
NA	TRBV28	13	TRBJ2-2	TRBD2	CASKVGGTGELFF	TGTGCCAGCAAAGTGGGGGGGACCGGGGAGCTGTTTTTT
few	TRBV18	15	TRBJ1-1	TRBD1	CASSPRDRHNTEAFF	TGTGCCAGCTCACCCCGGGACAGGCATAACACTGAAGCTTTCTTT
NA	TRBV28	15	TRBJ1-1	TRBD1	CASSLGTGRSTEAFF	TGTGCCAGCAGTTTGGGGACAGGAAGATCCACTGAAGCTTTCTTT
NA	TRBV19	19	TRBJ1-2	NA	CASSMRRSARTEYNYGYTF	TGTGCCAGTAGTATGCGGAGGAGTGCTAGGACCGAATATAACTATGGCTACACCTTC
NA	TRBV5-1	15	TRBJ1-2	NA	CASSLGGGGGYGYTF	TGCGCCAGCAGCCTAGGGGGGGGCGGAGGCTATGGCTACACCTTC
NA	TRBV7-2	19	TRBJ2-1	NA	CASSLEGPPGLKAYNEQFF	TGTGCCAGCAGCTTAGAAGGCCCCCCGGGACTGAAAGCTTACAATGAGCAGTTCTTC
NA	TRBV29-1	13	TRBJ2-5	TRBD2	CSVGLAGGETQYF	TGCAGCGTTGGACTAGCGGGGGGGGAGACCCAGTACTTC
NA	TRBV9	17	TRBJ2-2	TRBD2	CASSPSSGGSYTGELFF	TGTGCCAGCAGCCCTAGTAGCGGGGGGTCTTACACCGGGGAGCTGTTTTTT
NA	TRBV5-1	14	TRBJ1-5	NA	CARREGEGNQPQHF	TGCGCCAGGAGGGAGGGGGAAGGCAATCAGCCCCAGCATTTT
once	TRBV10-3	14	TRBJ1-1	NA	CAISESVGVTEAFF	TGTGCCATCAGTGAGTCAGTCGGGGTCACTGAAGCTTTCTTT
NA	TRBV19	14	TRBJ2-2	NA	CASQGGFLTGELFF	TGTGCCAGTCAAGGGGGATTCCTCACCGGGGAGCTGTTTTTT
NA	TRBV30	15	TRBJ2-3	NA	CAWSVGGGPADTQYF	TGTGCCTGGAGTGTGGGAGGGGGGCCTGCAGATACGCAGTATTTT
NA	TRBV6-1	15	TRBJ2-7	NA	CASSVGQRAGYEQYF	TGTGCCAGCAGTGTAGGCCAAAGGGCGGGGTACGAGCAGTACTTC
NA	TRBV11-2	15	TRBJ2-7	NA	CASSLGQTISYEQYF	TGTGCCAGCAGCTTAGGGCAGACTATCTCCTACGAGCAGTACTTC
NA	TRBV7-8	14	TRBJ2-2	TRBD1	CASSTDRASGELFF	TGTGCCAGCAGCACCGACAGGGCGTCCGGGGAGCTGTTTTTT
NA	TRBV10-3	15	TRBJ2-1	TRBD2	CAISEVSGSKNEQFF	TGTGCCATCAGTGAAGTTAGCGGGAGTAAAAATGAGCAGTTCTTC
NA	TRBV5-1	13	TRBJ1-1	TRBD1	CASSLTGSTEAFF	TGCGCCAGCAGTTTGACAGGGTCCACTGAAGCTTTCTTT
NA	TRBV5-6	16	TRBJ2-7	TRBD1	CASSDGRGQGTDEQYF	TGTGCCAGCAGCGATGGAAGGGGACAGGGTACCGACGAGCAGTACTTC
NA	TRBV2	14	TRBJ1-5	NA	CASKRTDSNQPQHF	TGTGCCAGCAAAAGGACAGATAGCAATCAGCCCCAGCATTTT
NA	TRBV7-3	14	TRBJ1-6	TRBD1	CASSLTRGNSPLHF	TGTGCCAGCAGCTTAACCAGGGGGAATTCACCCCTCCACTTT
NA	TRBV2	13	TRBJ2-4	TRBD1	CASSVDRVNIQYF	TGTGCCAGCAGTGTCGACAGGGTTAACATTCAGTACTTC
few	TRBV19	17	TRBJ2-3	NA	CASSIAPTGTSTDTQYF	TGTGCCAGTAGTATAGCACCTACAGGAACTAGCACAGATACGCAGTATTTT
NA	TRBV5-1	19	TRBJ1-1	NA	CASSFAIPQRRGMNTEAFF	TGCGCCAGCAGCTTCGCAATCCCACAGAGAAGGGGGATGAACACTGAAGCTTTCTTT
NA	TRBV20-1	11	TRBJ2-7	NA	CSARSRYEQYF	TGCAGTGCTAGATCCCGGTACGAGCAGTACTTC
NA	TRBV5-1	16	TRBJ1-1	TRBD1	CASSPRPGTANTEAFF	TGCGCCAGCAGCCCCCGGCCCGGGACAGCGAACACTGAAGCTTTCTTT
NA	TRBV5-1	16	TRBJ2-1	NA	CASSLEGVPSYNEQFF	TGCGCCAGCAGCTTGGAAGGGGTCCCCTCCTACAATGAGCAGTTCTTC
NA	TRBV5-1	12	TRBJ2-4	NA	CASSGGAHIQYF	TGCGCCAGCAGCGGGGGGGCTCACATTCAGTACTTC
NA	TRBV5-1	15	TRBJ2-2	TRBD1	CASSVQGANTGELFF	TGCGCCAGCAGCGTCCAGGGGGCGAACACCGGGGAGCTGTTTTTT